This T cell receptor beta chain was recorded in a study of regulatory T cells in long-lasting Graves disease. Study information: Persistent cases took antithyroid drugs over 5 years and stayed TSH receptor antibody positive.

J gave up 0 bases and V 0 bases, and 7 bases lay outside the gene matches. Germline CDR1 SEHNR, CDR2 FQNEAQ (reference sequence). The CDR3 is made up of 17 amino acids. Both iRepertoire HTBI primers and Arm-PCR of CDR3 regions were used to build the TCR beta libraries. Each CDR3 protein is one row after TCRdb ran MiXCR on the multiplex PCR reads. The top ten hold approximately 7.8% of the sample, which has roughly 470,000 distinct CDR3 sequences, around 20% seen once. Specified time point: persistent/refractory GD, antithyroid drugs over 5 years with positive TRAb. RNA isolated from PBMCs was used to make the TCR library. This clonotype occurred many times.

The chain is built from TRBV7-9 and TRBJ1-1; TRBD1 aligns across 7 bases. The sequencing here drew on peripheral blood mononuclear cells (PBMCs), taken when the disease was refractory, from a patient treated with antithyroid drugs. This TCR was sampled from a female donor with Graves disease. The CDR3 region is CASSLARGGQMNTEAFF. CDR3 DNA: TGTGCCAGCAGCTTAGCGCGGGGGGGACAGATGAACACTGAAGCTTTCTTT.